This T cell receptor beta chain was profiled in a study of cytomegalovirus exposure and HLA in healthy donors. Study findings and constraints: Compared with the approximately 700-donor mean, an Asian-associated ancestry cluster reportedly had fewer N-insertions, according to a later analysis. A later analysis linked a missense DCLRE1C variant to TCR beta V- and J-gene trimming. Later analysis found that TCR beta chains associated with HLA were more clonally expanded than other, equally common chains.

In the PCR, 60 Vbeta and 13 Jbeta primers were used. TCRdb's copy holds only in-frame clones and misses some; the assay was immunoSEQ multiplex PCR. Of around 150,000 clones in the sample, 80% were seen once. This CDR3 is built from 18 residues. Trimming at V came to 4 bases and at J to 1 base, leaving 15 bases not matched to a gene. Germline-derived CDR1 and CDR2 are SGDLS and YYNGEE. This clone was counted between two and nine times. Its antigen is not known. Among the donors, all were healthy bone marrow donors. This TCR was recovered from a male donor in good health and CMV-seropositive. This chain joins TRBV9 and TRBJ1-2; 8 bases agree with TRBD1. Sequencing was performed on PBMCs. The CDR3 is CASSSQSVGTGINYGYTF. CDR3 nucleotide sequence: TGTGCCAGCAGCTCCCAGTCCGTCGGGACAGGTATTAACTATGGCTACACCTTC. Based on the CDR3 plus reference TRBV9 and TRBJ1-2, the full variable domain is DSGVTQTPKHLITATGQRVTLRCSPRSGDLSVYWYQQSLDQGLQFLIQYYNGEERAKGNILERFSAQQFPDLHSELNLSSLELGDSALYFCASSSQSVGTGINYGYTFGSGTRLTVV.